These 21 T cell receptor beta chains came from one sample sequenced in a study of blood T cell repertoires in COVID-19. The repertoire was sequenced with immunoSEQ multiplex PCR; TCRdb's copy has only in-frame clones and lacks some. The data contain approximately 28,000 clones, roughly 73% of them singletons. Sequenced sample: peripheral blood. Source of these receptors: a woman between 65 and 79 years old with active or convalescent COVID-19.

The chain couples TRBV19 to TRBJ2-3, with D maybe TRBD1 (6 bases). Per germline, CDR1 LNHDA and CDR2 SQIVND (reference sequence). With 2 bases removed from V and 7 bases from J, the gap between germline ends came to 13 bases. CDR3 length equals 14 residues. The CDR3: CASSITGGAHTQYF. In DNA, the CDR3 is TGTGCCAGTAGTATAACTGGGGGCGCGCATACGCAGTATTTT.

The rearrangement links TRBV5-6 to TRBJ1-6, with D possibly matching TRBD1 (6 bases). This CDR3 spans 15 amino acids. The V gene's germline CDR1 is SGHDT and CDR2 YYEEEE. Trimming took 0 bases from V and 3 from J, leaving 7 bases between them. DNA of the CDR3: TGTGCCAGCAGCTTGGTACAGGGCTATAATTCACCCCTCCACTTT. It encodes CASSLVQGYNSPLHF.

This sequence joins TRBV21-1 and TRBJ1-5; no check of the table's D call, TRBD1, against the DNA was made. TRBV21-1 is listed as a pseudogene. CDR3 length equals 14 residues. CDR3 sequence: CASERAGGGQPQHF. The CDR3 nucleotides are TGTGCCAGCGAACGGGCAGGGGGCGGCCAGCCCCAGCATTTT.

This clone has a single count. The V and J genes are TRBV19 and TRBJ1-1, with TRBD1 as a possible D gene (5 bases). Germline V gene lookup returns CDR1 LNHDA and CDR2 SQIVND (reference sequence). This CDR3 is built from 13 residues. Trimming pared 8 bases from V and 3 bases from J, leaving 13 bases between. Here the CDR3 DNA reads TGTGCCAGTTGGGGCAGGATGTACACTGAAGCTTTCTTT. Protein: CASWGRMYTEAFF.

This chain joins TRBV27 and TRBJ1-1; maybe TRBD1 (6 bases). The V end lost 3 bases, the J end lost 13 bases, and 18 bases lay between the germline ends. Germline V gives CDR1 MNHEY, CDR2 SMNVEV (reference sequence). The CDR3 is 13 residues long. CDR3 bases: TGTGCCAGCAGTTTGGGTGCGACAGGTGTCTATTTCTTT. Translated: CASSLGATGVYFF.

V and J are TRBV11-2 and TRBJ1-4; 8 bases align to TRBD1. The CDR3 sequence is 15 residues long. Germline V gene lookup returns CDR1 SGHAT and CDR2 FQNNGV. J gave up 12 bases and V 0 bases, and 9 bases lay outside the gene matches. Written as DNA, the CDR3 is TGTGCCAGCAGCTTAGAAGCAGGGGGCGCGTGGGAACTGTTTTTT. It yields the protein CASSLEAGGAWELFF.

The V gene is TRBV19, the J gene TRBJ2-7; 7 bases match TRBD2. The CDR3 has 14 residues. V was clipped by 3 bases and J by 3 bases; unmatched bases: 5. Germline V gene sequence: CDR1 LNHDA, CDR2 SQIVND (reference sequence). Written as DNA, the CDR3 is TGTGCCAGTAGTATTATCGCGGGAGACTACGAGCAGTACTTC. Translating it yields CASSIIAGDYEQYF.

The chain has TRBV19 and TRBJ2-6, with 7 bases identical to TRBD1. CDR1 is LNHDA, CDR2 SQIVND, per germline (reference sequence). V trimming: 3 bases; J trimming: 5 bases; junction bases outside the gene matches: 4. The CDR3 length is 15 residues. CDR3 DNA: TGTGCCAGTAGTATGGGACAGAGGAGGGCCAACGTCCTGACTTTC. Protein product: CASSMGQRRANVLTF.

V is TRBV10-3 and J is TRBJ1-1; 8 nucleotides line up with TRBD1. The CDR3 is made up of 14 amino acids. From germline, CDR1 is ENHRY and CDR2 SYGVKD. V lost 2 bases and J lost 4; bases outside the gene matches: 3. The CDR3 region is CAISEQGAGTEAFF. In DNA, the CDR3 is TGTGCCATCAGTGAGCAGGGGGCTGGCACTGAAGCTTTCTTT.

By its share, this clone is medium-sized. The V call is TRBV7-8, the J call TRBJ1-3, with a tentative D call TRBD1 (5 bases). V was clipped by 8 bases and J by 4 bases, with 15 bases between them. This CDR3 region has 14 residues. The germline gives CDR1 SGHVS, CDR2 FQNEAQ. CDR3 amino acids: CASYGRGLGNTIYF. For the CDR3, the DNA is TGTGCCAGCTACGGAAGGGGACTGGGAAACACCATATATTTT.

This rearrangement joins TRBV15 to TRBJ2-5; D remains ambiguous. The CDR3 extends over 13 amino acids. V was trimmed by 0 bases and J by 4 bases, leaving 6 bases between them. Per germline, CDR1 LNHNV and CDR2 YYDKDF (reference sequence). CDR3 loop: CATSREAGETQYF. The CDR3 DNA is TGTGCCACCAGCAGAGAGGCAGGAGAGACCCAGTACTTC.

This sequence joins TRBV6-5 and TRBJ1-2; D ambiguous. V was cut by 10 bases and J by 0 bases, with 9 bases left in between. Germline V lookup: CDR1 MNHEY, CDR2 SVGAGI. The CDR3 runs to 12 residues. The CDR3 DNA sequence: TGTGCCACCCGGAGGCCTAACTATGGCTACACCTTC. It encodes CATRRPNYGYTF.

The chain has TRBV4-3 and TRBJ2-3, with 8 bases aligning to TRBD1. Germline CDR1 reads LGHNA; CDR2 reads YSLEER. The CDR3 has 14 residues. V was pared by 1 base and J by 3 bases, with 0 bases of the junction left unmatched. The chain's CDR3 is CASSQGTGTDTQYF. CDR3 DNA sequence: TGCGCCAGCAGCCAAGGGACAGGGACAGATACGCAGTATTTT.

This clone was counted a single time. The rearrangement links TRBV5-1 to TRBJ1-2, with a tentative D call TRBD1 (6 bases). This CDR3 region has 14 residues. V lost 2 bases, J lost 8 bases, and 16 bases lay in between. Looked up from germline, CDR1 is SGHRS and CDR2 is YFSETQ. This CDR3 is CASSFGDKDWGYTF. The CDR3 nucleotides are TGCGCCAGCAGCTTTGGGGACAAGGATTGGGGCTACACCTTC.

The V call is TRBV6-2 or TRBV6-3, the J call TRBJ1-3; D is perhaps TRBD1 (6 bases). Germline V gives CDR1 MNHEY, CDR2 SVGEGT. V was shortened by 0 bases and J by 0 bases, with 6 bases between the two germline ends. This CDR3 region has 15 residues. Here the CDR3 reads CASSYSTGSGNTIYF. Written as DNA, the CDR3 is TGTGCCAGCAGTTACTCGACAGGCTCTGGAAACACCATATATTTT.

The chain recombines TRBV5-1 with TRBJ2-1; 7 bases fit TRBD2. The V and J ends lost 0 bases and 5 bases, in that order; junction bases with no gene match: 8. Looked up from germline, CDR1 is SGHRS and CDR2 is YFSETQ. The CDR3 has 16 amino acids. The CDR3 reads CASSLELLATNNEQFF. CDR3 sequence (DNA): TGCGCCAGCAGCTTGGAACTACTAGCGACCAACAATGAGCAGTTCTTC.

Only one count was recorded for this clone. The rearrangement uses TRBV12-3 or TRBV12-4 and TRBJ1-5, with D hard to call. CDR3 size: 12 residues. Trimming took off 6 bases at V and 8 bases at J, with 11 bases between the two ends. In DNA form, the CDR3 reads TGTGCCAGCAGCCCCCGGGTAAAGCCCCAGCATTTT. Its translation: CASSPRVKPQHF.

The chain carries TRBV6-5 and TRBJ2-1; 7 bases agree with TRBD1. Germline V lookup: CDR1 MNHEY, CDR2 SVGAGI. V was clipped by 4 bases and J by 0 bases; unmatched bases: 6. This CDR3 spans 16 amino acids. CDR3 loop: CASSLTGQPSYNEQFF. The CDR3 DNA follows: TGTGCCAGCAGTTTGACAGGGCAGCCCTCCTACAATGAGCAGTTCTTC.

The chain is built from TRBV18 and TRBJ2-3; no reliable D call. Between the trimmed V and J ends, which lost 4 bases and 1 base, there was a span of 12 bases. The germline CDR1 and CDR2 sequences are KGHSH and LQKENI. The CDR3 sequence is 15 residues long. The CDR3 spells CASSLGSVRTDTQYF. The CDR3 DNA is TGTGCCAGCTCACTTGGCAGCGTTCGCACAGATACGCAGTATTTT.

This chain connects TRBV18 to TRBJ2-7; the D gene is possibly TRBD1 (6 bases). Looked up from germline, CDR1 is KGHSH and CDR2 is LQKENI. Trimming cost V 3 bases and J 4 bases, with 19 bases left between them. The CDR3 covers 16 residues. This CDR3 reads CASSPSGTLKAYEQYF. CDR3 bases: TGTGCCAGCTCACCGTCCGGGACACTAAAAGCGTACGAGCAGTACTTC.

CDR3: CASGTGVWGNSPLHF. CDR3 sequence (DNA): TGCGCCAGCGGGACAGGAGTTTGGGGTAATTCACCCCTCCACTTT. The rearrangement uses TRBV5-1 and TRBJ1-6; 8 bases match TRBD1. Trimming removed 7 bases from V and 6 bases from J; junction bases left unmatched: 9. The V gene's germline CDR1 is SGHRS and CDR2 YFSETQ. This CDR3 spans 15 amino acids.